These 19 T cell receptor beta chains were sequenced from one sample in a study of blood T cell repertoires in COVID-19. Sequenced by immunoSEQ multiplex PCR; TCRdb stores in-frame clones only, minus some. The sample holds approximately 210,000 clones, 70% to 85% seen once. The material sequenced was PBMCs or T cells enriched from blood (not recorded which). These receptors were taken from a woman aged 55-75 years who had recovered from COVID-19.

The count of this clone is one. J is TRBJ2-3 and V is TRBV24-1; no reliable D call. The ends were cut back, 7 bases at V and 1 base at J, with 14 bases in the middle. CDR1 KGHDR and CDR2 SFDVKD come from the germline V gene. CDR3 size: 15 residues. CDR3 nucleotide sequence: TGTGCCACCAGCCGTCCGGGTCGCGGCACAGATACGCAGTATTTT. Its translation is CATSRPGRGTDTQYF.

This chain links TRBV19 with TRBJ2-1, with D possibly matching TRBD2 (5 bases). The V gene lost 7 bases and the J gene lost 5 bases, with 12 bases spanning the gap. From germline, CDR1 is LNHDA and CDR2 SQIVND (reference sequence). The CDR3 sequence is 13 residues long. Written as DNA, the CDR3 is TGTGCCAGTACCCCTAGGGAGAACAATGAGCAGTTCTTC. Its protein is CASTPRENNEQFF.

The chain uses TRBV7-3 and TRBJ2-1, with 14 bases matching TRBD2. The CDR3 loop spans 19 amino acids. With 1 base clipped from V and 0 bases from J, the junction kept 5 bases outside the gene matches. Germline loops: CDR1 SGHTA, CDR2 FQGTGA. CDR3 in amino acids: CASSLRRLAGGSSYNEQFF. The CDR3 DNA reads as TGTGCCAGCAGCTTAAGGCGACTAGCGGGGGGGAGCTCCTACAATGAGCAGTTCTTC. The complete variable domain, with remaining parts taken from reference TRBV7-3 and TRBJ2-1, reads GAGVSQTPSNKVTEKGKYVELRCDPISGHTALYWYRQSLGQGPEFLIYFQGTGAADDSGLPNDRFFAVRPEGSVSTLKIQRTERGDSAVYLCASSLRRLAGGSSYNEQFFGPGTRLTVL.

The rearrangement joins TRBV5-6 to TRBJ2-5; D gene ambiguous. Germline V gene data show CDR1 as SGHDT and CDR2 as YYEEEE. This CDR3 spans 16 amino acids. V was shortened by 1 base and J by 0 bases, with 13 bases between the two germline ends. The CDR3 sequence: CASSLKESTYQETQYF. As DNA, the CDR3 is TGTGCCAGCAGCTTGAAGGAGTCCACGTACCAAGAGACCCAGTACTTC.

The V call is TRBV6-5, the J call TRBJ2-4, with TRBD1 identical over 10 bases. Trimming removed 4 bases from V and 16 bases from J; junction bases left unmatched: 10. Germline V gene data show CDR1 as MNHEY and CDR2 as SVGAGI. The CDR3 length is 13 residues. CDR3 amino acids: CASSSPKTGGSYF. The CDR3 coding sequence is TGTGCCAGCAGTTCGCCCAAGACAGGGGGCTCCTACTTC.

V usage is TRBV11-2 and J usage is TRBJ2-3; a possible D gene is TRBD1 (5 bases). Germline loops: CDR1 SGHAT, CDR2 FQNNGV. V was shortened by 4 bases and J by 1 base, with 9 bases between the two germline ends. CDR3 length equals 14 residues. CDR3 nucleotide sequence: TGTGCCAGCAGCTCCCAGGGCCGCACAGATACGCAGTATTTT. Residues: CASSSQGRTDTQYF.

The chain joins TRBV10-1 to TRBJ2-7; D gene ambiguous. Trimming shortened V by 2 bases and J by 1 base, and 6 bases separated the two germline ends. CDR3 size: 13 residues. CDR1 and CDR2 from the germline V gene are WNHNN and SYGVQD (reference sequence). The CDR3 loop reads CASSEVRSYEQYF. The CDR3 bases are TGCGCCAGCAGTGAGGTCCGGTCCTACGAGCAGTACTTC.

The V and J genes are TRBV6-5 and TRBJ2-7; the match to TRBD1 covers 9 bases. The CDR3 is 14 amino acids. The germline CDR1 and CDR2 sequences are MNHEY and SVGAGI. V lost 6 bases and J lost 3; bases outside the gene matches: 6. In DNA form, the CDR3 reads TGTGCCAGCAGGGGGGACAGGGAAAACTACGAGCAGTACTTC. Amino acid sequence: CASRGDRENYEQYF.

This chain connects TRBV27 to TRBJ2-7; TRBD2 matches 15 bases. The germline CDR1 and CDR2 sequences are MNHEY and SMNVEV (reference sequence). Trimming at V came to 6 bases and at J to 0 bases, leaving 6 bases not matched to a gene. The CDR3 extends over 17 amino acids. The CDR3 here is CASRRGLAGGTSYEQYF. CDR3 coding DNA: TGTGCCAGCAGACGAGGACTAGCGGGAGGGACCTCCTACGAGCAGTACTTC.

The rearrangement joins TRBV4-1 to TRBJ1-4, with 8 nucleotides matching TRBD1. The CDR3 spans 17 residues. Per the germline V gene, CDR1 is MGHRA and CDR2 is YSYEKL. The junction had 11 bases not matched to a gene; V was cut back by 6 bases and J by 2 bases. The CDR3 protein is CASSRGQGPSTNEKLFF. The DNA of the CDR3 is TGCGCCAGCAGTCGTGGACAGGGCCCTTCTACTAATGAAAAACTGTTTTTT.

V is TRBV6-4 and J is TRBJ1-6, with 11 bases matching TRBD1. CDR1 is MRHNA, CDR2 SNTAGT, per germline. CDR3 size: 16 residues. CDR3 bases: TGTGTCGACAGGACAGGGGGCGCCCGTCGGGGGTCACCCCTCCACTTT. Protein product: CVDRTGGARRGSPLHF.

This sequence joins TRBV25-1 and TRBJ2-3; D ambiguous. The CDR3 consists of 12 residues. V lost 1 base to trimming and J lost 3 bases, with 2 bases between them. Germline CDR1 is MGHDK and CDR2 is SYGVNS. The CDR3 loop reads CASSELTDTQYF. DNA of the CDR3: TGTGCCAGCAGTGAATTAACAGATACGCAGTATTTT.

V and J are TRBV5-6 and TRBJ1-5; 7 bases map to TRBD1. V trimming: 6 bases; J trimming: 2 bases; junction bases outside the gene matches: 8. The CDR3 contains 15 residues. Germline CDR1 is SGHDT and CDR2 is YYEEEE. CDR3 coding DNA: TGTGCCAGCACCTTAAGGGGGCCTGGCAATCAGCCCCAGCATTTT. It yields the protein CASTLRGPGNQPQHF.

The chain has TRBV13 and TRBJ2-3, with 13 nucleotides matching TRBD2. The CDR3 loop spans 15 amino acids. CDR1 is PRHDT and CDR2 is FYEKMQ in the germline V gene (reference sequence). V dropped 4 bases and J dropped 7; count of bases not matched to a gene: 5. CDR3 DNA: TGTGCCAGCAGCTCCGGGACTAGCGGGATGAATACGCAGTATTTT. Protein sequence: CASSSGTSGMNTQYF.

This chain connects TRBV30 to TRBJ2-7; D might be TRBD1 (6 bases). Germline CDR1 and CDR2: GTSNPN and SVGIG (reference sequence). The CDR3 contains 12 residues. V was trimmed by 1 base and J by 6 bases, leaving 10 bases between them. CDR3 nucleotide sequence: TGTGCCTGGAGTGCCAGGGGTGGCGAGCAGTACTTC. Protein sequence: CAWSARGGEQYF.

V and J are TRBV29-1 and TRBJ1-2; D is uncertain. Trimming left V 5 bases short and J 8 bases short, with 12 bases between. Looked up from germline, CDR1 is SQVTM and CDR2 is ANQGSEA. This CDR3 is built from 11 residues. For the CDR3, the DNA is TGCAGCGTTTTAGACTTTTGGGGCTACACCTTC. It yields the protein CSVLDFWGYTF.

J is TRBJ2-7 and V is TRBV25-1; 9 bases are a match to TRBD1. V gave up 8 bases and J gave up 1 base; unmatched junction bases: 18. The CDR3 sequence is 18 residues long. Germline loops: CDR1 MGHDK, CDR2 SYGVNS. In nucleotides, the CDR3 is TGTGCCAGCTTCAACCGGGACAGGGTCTTCTTAGTTTCCTACGAGCAGTACTTC. It specifies CASFNRDRVFLVSYEQYF.

In its sample, this clone was seen once. This chain uses TRBV6-5 with TRBJ2-7, with 9 bases fitting TRBD2. Losses at the gene ends were 11 bases for V and 0 bases for J; bases not matched to a gene: 11. CDR3 size: 15 residues. Germline-derived CDR1 and CDR2 are MNHEY and SVGAGI. DNA of the CDR3: TGTGCCGCACGCAGCGGGGGGCCTGTCTCCTACGAGCAGTACTTC. Translated, it gives CAARSGGPVSYEQYF.

The chain joins TRBV6-5 to TRBJ1-2; 9 bases agree with TRBD1. V shed 5 bases and J 4 bases; nucleotides not matched to a gene: 5. The CDR3 is made up of 14 amino acids. Germline assignment: CDR1 MNHEY and CDR2 SVGAGI. The CDR3 DNA sequence: TGTGCCAGCAGTCCGGGACAGGGCCGCTATGGCTACACCTTC. It is translated as CASSPGQGRYGYTF.